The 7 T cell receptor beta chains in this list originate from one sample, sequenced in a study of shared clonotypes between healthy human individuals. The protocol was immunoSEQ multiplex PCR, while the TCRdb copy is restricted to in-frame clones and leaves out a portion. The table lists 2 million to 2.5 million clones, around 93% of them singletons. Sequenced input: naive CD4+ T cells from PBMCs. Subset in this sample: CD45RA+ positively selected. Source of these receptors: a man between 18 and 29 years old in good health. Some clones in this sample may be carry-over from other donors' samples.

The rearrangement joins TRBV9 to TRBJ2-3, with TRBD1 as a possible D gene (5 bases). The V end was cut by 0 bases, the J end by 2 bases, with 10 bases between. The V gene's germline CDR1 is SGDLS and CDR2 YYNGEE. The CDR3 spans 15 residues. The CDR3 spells CASSVEAGPTDTQYF. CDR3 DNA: TGTGCCAGCAGCGTAGAGGCAGGGCCCACAGATACGCAGTATTTT.

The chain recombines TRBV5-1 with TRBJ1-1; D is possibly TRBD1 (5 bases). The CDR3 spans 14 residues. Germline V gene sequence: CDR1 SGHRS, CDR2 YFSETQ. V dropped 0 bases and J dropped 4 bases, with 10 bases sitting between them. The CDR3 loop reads CASSLVFGTTEAFF. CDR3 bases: TGCGCCAGCAGCTTGGTATTCGGGACCACTGAAGCTTTCTTT.

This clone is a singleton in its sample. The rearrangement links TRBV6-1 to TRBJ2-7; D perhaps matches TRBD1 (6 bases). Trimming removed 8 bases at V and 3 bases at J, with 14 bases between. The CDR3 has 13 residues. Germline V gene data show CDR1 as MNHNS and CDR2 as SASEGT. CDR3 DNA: TGTGCCAGCTGCCTGACGGACAGCTACGAGCAGTACTTC. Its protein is CASCLTDSYEQYF.

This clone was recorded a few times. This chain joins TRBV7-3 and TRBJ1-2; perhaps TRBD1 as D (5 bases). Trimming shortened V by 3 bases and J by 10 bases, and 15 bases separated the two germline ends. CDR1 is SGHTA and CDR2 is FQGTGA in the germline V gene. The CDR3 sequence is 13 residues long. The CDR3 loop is CASSLEYGGVYTF. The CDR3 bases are TGTGCCAGCAGCTTGGAGTACGGGGGTGTCTACACCTTC.

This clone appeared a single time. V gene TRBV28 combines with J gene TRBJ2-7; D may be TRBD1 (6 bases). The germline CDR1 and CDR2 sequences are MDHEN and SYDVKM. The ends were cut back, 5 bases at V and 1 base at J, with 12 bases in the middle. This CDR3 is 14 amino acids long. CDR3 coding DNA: TGTGCCAGCAGTGGCCGGGACAAGTCCTACGAGCAGTACTTC. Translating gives CASSGRDKSYEQYF.

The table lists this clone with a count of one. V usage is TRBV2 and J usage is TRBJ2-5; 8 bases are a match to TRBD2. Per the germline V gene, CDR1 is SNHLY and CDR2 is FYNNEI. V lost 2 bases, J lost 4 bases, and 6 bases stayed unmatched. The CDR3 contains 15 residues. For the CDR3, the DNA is TGTGCCAGCAGTGAACGAGCGGGAGTCTTAGAGACCCAGTACTTC. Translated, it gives CASSERAGVLETQYF.

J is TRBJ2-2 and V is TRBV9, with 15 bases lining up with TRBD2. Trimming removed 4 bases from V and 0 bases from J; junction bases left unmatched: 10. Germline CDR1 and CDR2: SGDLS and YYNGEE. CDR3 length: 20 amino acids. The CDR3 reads CASSPRGGTSGRPNTGELFF. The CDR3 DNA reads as TGTGCCAGCAGCCCACGTGGGGGGACTAGCGGGAGGCCGAACACCGGGGAGCTGTTTTTT.